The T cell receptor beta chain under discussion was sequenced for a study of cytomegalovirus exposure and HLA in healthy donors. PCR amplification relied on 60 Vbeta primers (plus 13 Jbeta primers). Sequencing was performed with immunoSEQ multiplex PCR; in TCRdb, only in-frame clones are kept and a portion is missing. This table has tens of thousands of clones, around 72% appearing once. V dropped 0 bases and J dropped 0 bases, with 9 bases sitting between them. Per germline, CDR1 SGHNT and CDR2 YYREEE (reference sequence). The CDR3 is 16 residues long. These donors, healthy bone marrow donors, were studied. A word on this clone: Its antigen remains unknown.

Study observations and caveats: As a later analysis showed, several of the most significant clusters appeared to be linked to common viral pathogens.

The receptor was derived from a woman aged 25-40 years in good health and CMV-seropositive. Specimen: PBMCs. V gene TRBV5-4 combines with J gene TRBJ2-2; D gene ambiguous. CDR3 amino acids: CASSLAWRTNTGELFF. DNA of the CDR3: TGTGCCAGCAGCTTGGCCTGGCGGACGAACACCGGGGAGCTGTTTTTT. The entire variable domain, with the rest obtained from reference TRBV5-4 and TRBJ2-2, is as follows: ETGVTQSPTHLIKTRGQQVTLRCSSQSGHNTVSWYQQALGQGPQFIFQYYREEENGRGNFPPRFSGLQFPNYSSELNVNALELDDSALYLCASSLAWRTNTGELFFGEGSRLTVL.